Each of the 8 T cell receptor beta chains below was sequenced from the same sample in a study of regulatory T cells in long-lasting Graves disease. For TCR beta, libraries came from iRepertoire HTBI primers and Arm-PCR of CDR3 regions. TCRdb itself ran the multiplex PCR reads through MiXCR, one entry per CDR3 protein. The sample lists 420,000 or so distinct CDR3 sequences; less than 20% were seen once. Documented time point: newly diagnosed GD, antithyroid drugs for less than 3 months. PBMC RNA served as the TCR library source. The sample was also linked to a second study, of T cells in Graves' hyperthyroidism and ophthalmopathy.

Sequences were derived from peripheral blood mononuclear cells (PBMCs), sampled at new diagnosis, from a patient treated with antithyroid drugs. These receptors were collected from a woman aged 18-35 years with Graves disease.

Ten or more counts support this clonotype. This chain links TRBV30 with TRBJ1-1; 7 bases line up with TRBD1. V was clipped by 0 bases and J by 0 bases; unmatched bases: 7. Germline CDR1 is GTSNPN and CDR2 is SVGIG (reference sequence). The CDR3 loop spans 16 amino acids. The CDR3 loop is CAWSVLPDRLNTEAFF. Written as DNA, the CDR3 is TGTGCCTGGAGTGTACTCCCGGACAGGCTGAACACTGAAGCTTTCTTT.

About this clonotype: This clone may be a read error of a much larger clone one base away. This sequence joins TRBV6-1 and TRBJ2-3; TRBD2 agrees at 10 bases. Germline CDR1 and CDR2: MNHNS and SASEGT. This CDR3 is 16 amino acids long. CDR3 region: CASSGGLAASTDTQCF. In nucleotides, the CDR3 is TGTGCCAGCAGTGGAGGACTAGCGGCTAGCACAGATACGCAGTGTTTT.

This clonotype was seen ten or more times. The genes are TRBV29-1 and TRBJ2-5; 7 bases match TRBD2. After removal of 6 bases from V and 9 bases from J, the junction contained 16 bases not matched to a gene. The V gene's germline CDR1 is SQVTM and CDR2 ANQGSEA. There are 14 residues in the CDR3. CDR3 residues: CSVRQLAPPMAQYF. DNA of the CDR3: TGCAGCGTACGGCAACTAGCGCCTCCGATGGCCCAGTACTTC.

The V and J genes are TRBV27 and TRBJ2-7; the D gene is possibly TRBD2 (5 bases). The CDR3 runs 13 residues. V lost 4 bases and J lost 8, with 15 bases in between. Germline CDR1 reads MNHEY; CDR2 reads SMNVEV (reference sequence). CDR3 coding DNA: TGTGCCAGCAGTTCCCCGGGGTTTAAAAAGCAGTACTTC. It specifies CASSSPGFKKQYF.

This clonotype came up a few times. The rearrangement joins TRBV29-1 to TRBJ2-7; TRBD1 matches 10 bases. CDR3 size: 13 residues. The junction had 9 bases not matched to a gene; V was cut back by 8 bases and J by 5 bases. The germline V gene has CDR1 SQVTM and CDR2 ANQGSEA. Here the CDR3 DNA reads TGCAGCTTTGTCCGGGACAGGGGAAACGAGCAGTACTTC. Its protein product is CSFVRDRGNEQYF.

At least ten counts were recorded for this clonotype. For the CDR3, the DNA is TGTGCCAGCAGCTTAGGGTTAGACAGGGTGGGGGCCTACGAGCAGTACTTC. As protein: CASSLGLDRVGAYEQYF. V and J are TRBV7-6 and TRBJ2-7, with 7 bases fitting TRBD1. CDR1 and CDR2 from the germline V gene are SGHVS and FNYEAQ. V was pared by 1 base and J by 2 bases, with 11 bases of the junction left unmatched. The CDR3 runs to 17 residues. The whole variable domain, remainder taken from reference TRBV7-6 and TRBJ2-7, is GAGVSQSPRYKVTKRGQDVALRCDPISGHVSLYWYRQALGQGPEFLTYFNYEAQQDKSGLPNDRFSAERPEGSISTLTIQRTEQRDSAMYRCASSLGLDRVGAYEQYFGPGTRLTVT.

This clonotype was found many times. CDR3 nucleotides: TGTGCCAGCAGCCTCAGCGGGAGTTGGGTTTCCTACAATGAGCAGTTCTTC. As protein: CASSLSGSWVSYNEQFF. V is TRBV3-1 and J is TRBJ2-1; 8 nucleotides agree with TRBD2. Unmatched junction bases numbered 9, after V lost 4 bases and J lost 1 base. The germline gives CDR1 LGHDT, CDR2 YNNKEL (reference sequence). The CDR3 is 17 residues long.

The chain has TRBV28 and TRBJ2-7; TRBD2 agrees at 12 bases. CDR3 length equals 14 residues. Germline V gene data show CDR1 as MDHEN and CDR2 as SYDVKM. J lost 6 bases, V lost 6 bases, and 6 bases had no gene match. CDR3 nucleotide sequence: TGTGCCAGCAGCCCTAGCGGGAGGGCGTCCGAGCAGTACTTC. Protein sequence: CASSPSGRASEQYF.